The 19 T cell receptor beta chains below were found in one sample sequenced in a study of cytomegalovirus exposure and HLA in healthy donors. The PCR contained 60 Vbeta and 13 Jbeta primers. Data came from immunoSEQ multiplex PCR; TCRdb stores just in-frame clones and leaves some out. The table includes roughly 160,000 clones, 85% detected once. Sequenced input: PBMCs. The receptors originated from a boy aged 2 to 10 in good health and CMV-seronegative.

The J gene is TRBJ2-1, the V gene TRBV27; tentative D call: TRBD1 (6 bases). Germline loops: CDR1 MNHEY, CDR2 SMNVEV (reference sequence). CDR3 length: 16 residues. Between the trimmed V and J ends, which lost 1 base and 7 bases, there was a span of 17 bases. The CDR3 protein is CASSLFGQGRLNEQFF. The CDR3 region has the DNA TGTGCCAGCAGTTTATTCGGGCAGGGGCGCCTAAATGAGCAGTTCTTC.

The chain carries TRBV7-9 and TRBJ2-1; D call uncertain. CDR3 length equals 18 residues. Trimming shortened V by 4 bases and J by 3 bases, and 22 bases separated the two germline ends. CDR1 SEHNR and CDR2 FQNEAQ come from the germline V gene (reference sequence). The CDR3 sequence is CASSSQLGRSYYYNEQFF. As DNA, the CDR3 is TGTGCCAGCAGCTCCCAACTTGGAAGAAGCTACTACTACAATGAGCAGTTCTTC.

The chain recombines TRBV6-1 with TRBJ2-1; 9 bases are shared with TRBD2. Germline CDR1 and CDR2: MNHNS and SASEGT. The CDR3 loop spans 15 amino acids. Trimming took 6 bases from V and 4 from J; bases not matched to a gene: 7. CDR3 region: CASRNSGSRYNEQFF. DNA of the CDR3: TGTGCCAGCAGGAATAGCGGGAGTAGGTACAATGAGCAGTTCTTC.

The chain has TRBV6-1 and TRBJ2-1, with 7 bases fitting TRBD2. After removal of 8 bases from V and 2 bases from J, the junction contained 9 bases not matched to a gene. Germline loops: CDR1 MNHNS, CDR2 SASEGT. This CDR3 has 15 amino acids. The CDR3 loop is CASASGRAAYNEQFF. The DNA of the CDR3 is TGTGCCAGCGCTTCAGGGAGGGCCGCCTACAATGAGCAGTTCTTC.

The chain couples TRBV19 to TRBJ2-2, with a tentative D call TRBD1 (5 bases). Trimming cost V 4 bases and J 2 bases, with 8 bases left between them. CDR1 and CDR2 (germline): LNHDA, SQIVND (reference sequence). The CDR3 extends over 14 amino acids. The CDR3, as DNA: TGTGCCAGTAGTAACAGGCGAAACACCGGGGAGCTGTTTTTT. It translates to CASSNRRNTGELFF.

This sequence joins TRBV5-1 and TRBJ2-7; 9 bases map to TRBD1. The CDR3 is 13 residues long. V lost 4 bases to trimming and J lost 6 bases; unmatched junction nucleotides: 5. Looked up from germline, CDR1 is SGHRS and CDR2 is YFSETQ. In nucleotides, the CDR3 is TGCGCCAGCAGCCCGGGACAGGGAGCCGAGCAGTACTTC. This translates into CASSPGQGAEQYF. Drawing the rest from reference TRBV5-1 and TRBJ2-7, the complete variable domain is KAGVTQTPRYLIKTRGQQVTLSCSPISGHRSVSWYQQTPGQGLQFLFEYFSETQRNKGNFPGRFSGRQFSNSRSEMNVSTLELGDSALYLCASSPGQGAEQYFGPGTRLTVT.

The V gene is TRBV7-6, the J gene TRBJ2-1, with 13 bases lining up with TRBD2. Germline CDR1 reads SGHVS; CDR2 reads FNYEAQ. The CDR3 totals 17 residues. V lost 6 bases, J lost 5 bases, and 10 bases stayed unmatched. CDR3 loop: CASSLRPGLAGNNEQFF. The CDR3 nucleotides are TGTGCCAGCAGTCTGCGACCGGGACTAGCGGGGAACAATGAGCAGTTCTTC.

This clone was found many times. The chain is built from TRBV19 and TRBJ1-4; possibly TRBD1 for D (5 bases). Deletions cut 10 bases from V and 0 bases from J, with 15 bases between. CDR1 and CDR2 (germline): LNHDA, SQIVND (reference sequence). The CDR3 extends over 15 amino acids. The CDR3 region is CAIPGPRATNEKLFF. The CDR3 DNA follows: TGTGCCATCCCGGGTCCCAGGGCAACTAATGAAAAACTGTTTTTT.

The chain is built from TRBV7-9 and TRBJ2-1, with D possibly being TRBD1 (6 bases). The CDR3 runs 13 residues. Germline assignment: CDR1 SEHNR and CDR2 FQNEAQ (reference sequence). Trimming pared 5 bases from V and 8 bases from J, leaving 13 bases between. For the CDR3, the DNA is TGTGCCAGCAGCATAAGACAGGTCGATGAGCAGTTCTTC. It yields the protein CASSIRQVDEQFF.

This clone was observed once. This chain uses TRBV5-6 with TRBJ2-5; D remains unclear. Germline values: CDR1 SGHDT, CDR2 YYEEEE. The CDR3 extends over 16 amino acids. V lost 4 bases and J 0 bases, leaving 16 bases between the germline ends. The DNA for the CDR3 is TGTGCCAGCAGCAAGAGAGGTGCGCCGTACCAAGAGACCCAGTACTTC. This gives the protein CASSKRGAPYQETQYF.

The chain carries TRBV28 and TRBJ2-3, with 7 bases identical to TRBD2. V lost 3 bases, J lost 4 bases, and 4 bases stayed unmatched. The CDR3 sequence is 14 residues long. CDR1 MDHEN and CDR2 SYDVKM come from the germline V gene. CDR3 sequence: CASSLAGDPDTQYF. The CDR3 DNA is TGTGCCAGCAGTTTGGCGGGAGATCCAGATACGCAGTATTTT. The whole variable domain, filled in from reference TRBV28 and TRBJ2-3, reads DVKVTQSSRYLVKRTGEKVFLECVQDMDHENMFWYRQDPGLGLRLIYFSYDVKMKEKGDIPEGYSVSREKKERFSLILESASTNQTSMYLCASSLAGDPDTQYFGPGTRLTVL.

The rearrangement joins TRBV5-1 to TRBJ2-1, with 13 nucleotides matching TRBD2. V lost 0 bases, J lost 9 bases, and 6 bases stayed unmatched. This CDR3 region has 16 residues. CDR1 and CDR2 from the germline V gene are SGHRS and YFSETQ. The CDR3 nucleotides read TGCGCCAGCAGCTTGGGGACTAGCGGGAGAGGAGGTGAGCAGTTCTTC. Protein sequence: CASSLGTSGRGGEQFF.

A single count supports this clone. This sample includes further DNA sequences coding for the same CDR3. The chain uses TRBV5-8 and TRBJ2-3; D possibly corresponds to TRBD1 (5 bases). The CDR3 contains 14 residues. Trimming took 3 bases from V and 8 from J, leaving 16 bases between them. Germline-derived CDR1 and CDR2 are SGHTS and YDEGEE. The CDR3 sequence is CASSSGAGHSTQYF. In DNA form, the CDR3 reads TGTGCCAGCAGCTCGGGTGCAGGACATAGTACGCAGTATTTT.

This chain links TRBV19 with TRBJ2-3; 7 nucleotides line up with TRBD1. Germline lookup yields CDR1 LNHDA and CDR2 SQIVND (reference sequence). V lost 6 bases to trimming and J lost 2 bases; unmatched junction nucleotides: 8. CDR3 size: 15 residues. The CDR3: CASSQKGQHTDTQYF. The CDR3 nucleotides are TGTGCCAGTAGCCAGAAGGGACAGCACACAGATACGCAGTATTTT.

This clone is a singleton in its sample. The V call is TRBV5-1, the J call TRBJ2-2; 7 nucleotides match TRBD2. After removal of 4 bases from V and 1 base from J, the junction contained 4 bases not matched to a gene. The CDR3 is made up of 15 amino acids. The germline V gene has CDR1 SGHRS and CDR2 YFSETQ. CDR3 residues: CASSSGEMNTGELFF. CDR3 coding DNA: TGCGCCAGCAGCAGCGGGGAGATGAACACCGGGGAGCTGTTTTTT.

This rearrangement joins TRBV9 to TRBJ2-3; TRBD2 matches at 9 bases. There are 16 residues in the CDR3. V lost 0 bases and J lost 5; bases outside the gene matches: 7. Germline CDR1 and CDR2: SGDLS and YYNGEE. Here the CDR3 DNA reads TGTGCCAGCAGCGTAGGAGGCGGGGGGGCCGGAGATACGCAGTATTTT. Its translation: CASSVGGGGAGDTQYF. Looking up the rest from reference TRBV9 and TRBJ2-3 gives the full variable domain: DSGVTQTPKHLITATGQRVTLRCSPRSGDLSVYWYQQSLDQGLQFLIQYYNGEERAKGNILERFSAQQFPDLHSELNLSSLELGDSALYFCASSVGGGGAGDTQYFGPGTRLTVL.

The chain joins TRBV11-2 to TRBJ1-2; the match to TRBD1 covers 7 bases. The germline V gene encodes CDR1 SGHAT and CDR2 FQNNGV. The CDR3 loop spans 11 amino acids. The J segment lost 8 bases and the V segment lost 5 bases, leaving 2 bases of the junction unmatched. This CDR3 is CASSRQGGYTF. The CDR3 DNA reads TGTGCCAGCAGCCGACAGGGAGGCTACACCTTC. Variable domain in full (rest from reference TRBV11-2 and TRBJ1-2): EAGVAQSPRYKIIEKRQSVAFWCNPISGHATLYWYQQILGQGPKLLIQFQNNGVVDDSQLPKDRFSAERLKGVDSTLKIQPAKLEDSAVYLCASSRQGGYTFGSGTRLTVV.

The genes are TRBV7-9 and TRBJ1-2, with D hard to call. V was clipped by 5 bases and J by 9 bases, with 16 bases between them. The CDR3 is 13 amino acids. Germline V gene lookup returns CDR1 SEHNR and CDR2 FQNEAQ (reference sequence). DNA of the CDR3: TGTGCCAGCAGCCCAATCGGGAGTCCCTGCTACACCTTC. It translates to CASSPIGSPCYTF.

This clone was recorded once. CDR3 nucleotide sequence: TGTGCCAGCAGCCCAAGGACAGGAACGGATGGCTACACCTTC. This translates into CASSPRTGTDGYTF. The rearrangement links TRBV7-3 to TRBJ1-2; 7 positions agree with TRBD1. Per germline, CDR1 SGHTA and CDR2 FQGTGA. The CDR3 sequence is 14 residues long. Trimming took 5 bases from V and 6 from J; bases not matched to a gene: 9.